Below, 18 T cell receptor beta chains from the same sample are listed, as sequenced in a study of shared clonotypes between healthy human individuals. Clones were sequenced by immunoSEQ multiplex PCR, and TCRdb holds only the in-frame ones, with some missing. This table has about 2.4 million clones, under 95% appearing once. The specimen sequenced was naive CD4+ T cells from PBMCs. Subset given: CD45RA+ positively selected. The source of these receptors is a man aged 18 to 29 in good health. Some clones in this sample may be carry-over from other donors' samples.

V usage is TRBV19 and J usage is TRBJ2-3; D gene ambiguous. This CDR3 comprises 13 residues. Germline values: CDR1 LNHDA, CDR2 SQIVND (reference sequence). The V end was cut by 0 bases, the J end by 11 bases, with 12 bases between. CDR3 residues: CASSIEASVKQYF. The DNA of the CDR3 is TGTGCCAGTAGTATAGAAGCGTCGGTTAAGCAGTATTTT.

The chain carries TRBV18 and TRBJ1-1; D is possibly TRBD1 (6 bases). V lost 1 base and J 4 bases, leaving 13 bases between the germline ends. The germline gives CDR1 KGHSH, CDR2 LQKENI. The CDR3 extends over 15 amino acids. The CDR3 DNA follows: TGTGCCAGCTCACCACTTCAGGGGACTATCACTGAAGCTTTCTTT. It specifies CASSPLQGTITEAFF.

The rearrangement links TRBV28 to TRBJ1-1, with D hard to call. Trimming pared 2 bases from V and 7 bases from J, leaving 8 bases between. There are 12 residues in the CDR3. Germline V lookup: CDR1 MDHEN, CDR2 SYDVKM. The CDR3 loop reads CASSLVGYEAFF. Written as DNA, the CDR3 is TGTGCCAGCAGTTTAGTCGGCTATGAAGCTTTCTTT.

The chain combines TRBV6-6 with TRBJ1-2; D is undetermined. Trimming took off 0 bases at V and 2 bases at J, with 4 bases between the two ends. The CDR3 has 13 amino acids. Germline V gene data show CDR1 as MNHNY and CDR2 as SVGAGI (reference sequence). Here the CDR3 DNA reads TGTGCCAGCAGTTACTCGATCAACTATGGCTACACCTTC. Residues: CASSYSINYGYTF.

CDR3 coding DNA: TGTGCCAGCCGTAAGGCGTCCACAGATACGCAGTATTTT. Residues: CASRKASTDTQYF. The rearrangement joins TRBV19 to TRBJ2-3; the D is unclear. Germline values: CDR1 LNHDA, CDR2 SQIVND (reference sequence). The CDR3 loop spans 13 amino acids. V dropped 9 bases and J dropped 2 bases, with 12 bases sitting between them.

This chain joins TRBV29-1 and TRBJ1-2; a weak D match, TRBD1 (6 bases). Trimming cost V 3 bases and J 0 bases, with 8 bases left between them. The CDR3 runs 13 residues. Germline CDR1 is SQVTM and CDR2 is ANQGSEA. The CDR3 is CSVDGQTNYGYTF. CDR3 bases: TGCAGCGTTGATGGACAGACTAACTATGGCTACACCTTC.

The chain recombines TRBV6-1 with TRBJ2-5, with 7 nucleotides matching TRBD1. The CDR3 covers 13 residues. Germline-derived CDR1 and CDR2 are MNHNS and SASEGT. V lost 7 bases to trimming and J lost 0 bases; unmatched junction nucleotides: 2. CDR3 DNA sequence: TGTGCCAGCATCGGGACAGACCAAGAGACCCAGTACTTC. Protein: CASIGTDQETQYF.

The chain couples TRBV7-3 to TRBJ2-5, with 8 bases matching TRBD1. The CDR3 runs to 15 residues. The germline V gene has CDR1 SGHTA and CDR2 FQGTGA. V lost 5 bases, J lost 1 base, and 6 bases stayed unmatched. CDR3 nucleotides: TGTGCCAGCAGCCCTAGGACAGGGAGCCAAGAGACCCAGTACTTC. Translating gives CASSPRTGSQETQYF.

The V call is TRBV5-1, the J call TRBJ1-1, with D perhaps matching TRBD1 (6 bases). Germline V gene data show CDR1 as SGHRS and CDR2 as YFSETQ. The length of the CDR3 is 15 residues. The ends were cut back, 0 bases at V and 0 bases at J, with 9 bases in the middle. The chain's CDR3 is CASSLVQGVNTEAFF. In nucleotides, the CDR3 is TGCGCCAGCAGCTTGGTACAGGGAGTGAACACTGAAGCTTTCTTT.

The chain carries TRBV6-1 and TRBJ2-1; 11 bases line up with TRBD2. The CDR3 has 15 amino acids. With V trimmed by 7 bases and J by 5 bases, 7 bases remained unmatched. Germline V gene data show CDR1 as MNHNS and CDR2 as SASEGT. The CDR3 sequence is CASTPLAGVNNEQFF. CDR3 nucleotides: TGTGCCAGCACCCCACTAGCGGGAGTGAACAATGAGCAGTTCTTC.

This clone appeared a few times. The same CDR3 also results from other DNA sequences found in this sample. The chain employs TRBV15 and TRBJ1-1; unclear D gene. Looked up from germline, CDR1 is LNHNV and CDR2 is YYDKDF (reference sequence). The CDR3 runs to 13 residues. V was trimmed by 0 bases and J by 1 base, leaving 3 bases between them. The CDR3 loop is CATSRDPNTEAFF. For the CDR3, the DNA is TGTGCCACCAGCAGAGATCCGAACACTGAAGCTTTCTTT.

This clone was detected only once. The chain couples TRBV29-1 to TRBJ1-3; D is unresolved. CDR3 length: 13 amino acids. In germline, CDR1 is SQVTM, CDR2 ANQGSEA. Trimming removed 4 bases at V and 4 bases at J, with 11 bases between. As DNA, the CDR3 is TGCAGCGTTGCGGAGGGCAGCGGAAACACCATATATTTT. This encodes CSVAEGSGNTIYF. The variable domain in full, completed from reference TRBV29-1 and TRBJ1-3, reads SAVISQKPSRDICQRGTSLTIQCQVDSQVTMMFWYRQQPGQSLTLIATANQGSEATYESGFVIDKFPISRPNLTFSTLTVSNMSPEDSSIYLCSVAEGSGNTIYFGEGSWLTVV.

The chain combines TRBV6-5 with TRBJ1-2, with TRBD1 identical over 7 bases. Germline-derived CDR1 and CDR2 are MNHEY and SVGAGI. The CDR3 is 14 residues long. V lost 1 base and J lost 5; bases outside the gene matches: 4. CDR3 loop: CASSYYPQGYGYTF. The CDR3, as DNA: TGTGCCAGCAGTTACTACCCACAGGGGTATGGCTACACCTTC.

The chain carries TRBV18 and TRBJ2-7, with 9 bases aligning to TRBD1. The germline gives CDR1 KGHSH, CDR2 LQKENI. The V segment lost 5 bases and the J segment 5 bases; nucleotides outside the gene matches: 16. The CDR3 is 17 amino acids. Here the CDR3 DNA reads TGTGCCAGCTCAACAGAGAGGACCGGGACAGGGATCCACGAGCAGTACTTC. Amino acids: CASSTERTGTGIHEQYF.

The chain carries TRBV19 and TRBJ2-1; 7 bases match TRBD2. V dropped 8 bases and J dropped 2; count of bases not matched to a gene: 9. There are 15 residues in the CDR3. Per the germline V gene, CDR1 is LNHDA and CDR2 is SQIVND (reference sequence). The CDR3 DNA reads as TGTGCCAGTGTTGAGCCTGGGGGGGCCTACAATGAGCAGTTCTTC. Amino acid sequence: CASVEPGGAYNEQFF.

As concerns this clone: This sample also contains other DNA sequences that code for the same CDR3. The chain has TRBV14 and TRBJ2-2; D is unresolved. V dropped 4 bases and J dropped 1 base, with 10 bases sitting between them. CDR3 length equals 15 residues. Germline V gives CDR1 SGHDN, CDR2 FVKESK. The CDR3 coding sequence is TGTGCCAGCAGCCCCCGTTCGAGGAACACCGGGGAGCTGTTTTTT. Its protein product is CASSPRSRNTGELFF.

This CDR3 reads CASSSYQDEAEGYTF. CDR3 DNA sequence: TGTGCCAGCAGTTCCTATCAAGACGAGGCGGAGGGCTACACCTTC. V gene TRBV28 combines with J gene TRBJ1-2; D remains unclear. Trimming shortened V by 4 bases and J by 8 bases, and 20 bases separated the two germline ends. The CDR3 extends over 15 amino acids. Germline V CDR1 and CDR2: MDHEN, SYDVKM.

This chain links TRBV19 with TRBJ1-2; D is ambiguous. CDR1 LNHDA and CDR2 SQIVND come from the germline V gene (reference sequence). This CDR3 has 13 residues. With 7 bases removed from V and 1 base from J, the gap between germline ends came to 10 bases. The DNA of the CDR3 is TGTGCCAGTACCCTCGTGTTTAACTATGGCTACACCTTC. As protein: CASTLVFNYGYTF.